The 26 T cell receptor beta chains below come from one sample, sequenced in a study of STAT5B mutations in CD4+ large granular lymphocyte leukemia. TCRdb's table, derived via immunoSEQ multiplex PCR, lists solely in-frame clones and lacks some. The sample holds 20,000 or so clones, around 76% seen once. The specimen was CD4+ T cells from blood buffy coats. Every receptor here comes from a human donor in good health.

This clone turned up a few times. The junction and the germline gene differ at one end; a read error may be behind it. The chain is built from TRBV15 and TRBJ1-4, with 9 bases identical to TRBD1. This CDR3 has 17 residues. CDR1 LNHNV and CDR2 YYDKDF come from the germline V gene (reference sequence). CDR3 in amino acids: CATSRDPKTTGGQKLFF. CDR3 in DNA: TGTGCCACCAGCCGAGACCCGAAGACGACAGGGGGTCAAAAACTGTTTTTT.

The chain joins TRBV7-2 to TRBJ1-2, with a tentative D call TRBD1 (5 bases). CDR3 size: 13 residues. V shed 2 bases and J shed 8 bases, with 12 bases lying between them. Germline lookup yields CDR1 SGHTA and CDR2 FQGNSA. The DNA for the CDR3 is TGTGCCAGCAGCTTAAGAACAGGCGAGGGCTACACCTTC. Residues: CASSLRTGEGYTF.

CDR3 nucleotides: TGTGCCAGCAGCCTGACTGCCAAGGAGCAGTACTTC. Translated: CASSLTAKEQYF. The V and J genes are TRBV28 and TRBJ2-7, with no clear D. Germline CDR1 MDHEN, CDR2 SYDVKM. CDR3 length equals 12 residues. Trimming removed 6 bases from V and 7 bases from J, with 13 bases in between.

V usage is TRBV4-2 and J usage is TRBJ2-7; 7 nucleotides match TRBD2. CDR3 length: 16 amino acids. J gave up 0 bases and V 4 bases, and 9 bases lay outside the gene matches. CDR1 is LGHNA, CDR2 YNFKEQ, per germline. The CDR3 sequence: CASSPSAGKSSYEQYF. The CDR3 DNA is TGTGCCAGCAGCCCATCAGCGGGGAAGAGCTCCTACGAGCAGTACTTC.

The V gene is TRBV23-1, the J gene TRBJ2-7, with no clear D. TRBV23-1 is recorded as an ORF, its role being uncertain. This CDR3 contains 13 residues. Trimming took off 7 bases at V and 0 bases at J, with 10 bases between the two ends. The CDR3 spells CASKGRNSYEQYF. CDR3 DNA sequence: TGCGCCAGCAAGGGCAGGAACTCCTACGAGCAGTACTTC.

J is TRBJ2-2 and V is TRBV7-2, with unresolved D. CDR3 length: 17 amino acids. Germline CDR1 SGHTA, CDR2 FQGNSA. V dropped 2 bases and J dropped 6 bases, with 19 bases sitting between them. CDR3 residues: CASSLSLRQSLAGELFF. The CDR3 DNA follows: TGTGCCAGCAGCTTAAGTTTGAGACAAAGCTTAGCCGGGGAGCTGTTTTTT.

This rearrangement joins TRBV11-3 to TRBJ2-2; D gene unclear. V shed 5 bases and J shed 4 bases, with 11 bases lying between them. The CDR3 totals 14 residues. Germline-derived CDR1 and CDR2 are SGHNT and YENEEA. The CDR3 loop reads CASSPDSFTGELFF. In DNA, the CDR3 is TGTGCCAGCAGCCCTGACTCTTTCACCGGGGAGCTGTTTTTT.

This CDR3 is CASSLPGRGETQYF. The DNA for the CDR3 is TGTGCCAGCAGCTTGCCGGGCCGCGGGGAGACCCAGTACTTC. The rearrangement links TRBV5-4 to TRBJ2-5, with a tentative D call TRBD2 (5 bases). V was clipped by 1 base and J by 5 bases, with 12 bases between them. Germline V CDR1 and CDR2: SGHNT, YYREEE (reference sequence). This CDR3 spans 14 amino acids.

DNA for the CDR3: TGTGCCAGCAGCTTAAAACGCAACGGGGAGCTGTTTTTT. Translation: CASSLKRNGELFF. The genes are TRBV11-2 and TRBJ2-2; D not certain. This CDR3 region has 13 residues. From germline, CDR1 is SGHAT and CDR2 FQNNGV. Trimming pared 2 bases from V and 7 bases from J, leaving 8 bases between.

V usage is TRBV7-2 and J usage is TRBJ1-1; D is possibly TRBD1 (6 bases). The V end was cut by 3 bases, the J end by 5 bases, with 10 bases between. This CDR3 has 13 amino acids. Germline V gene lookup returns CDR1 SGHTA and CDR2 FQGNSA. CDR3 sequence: CASSLDSRTEAFF. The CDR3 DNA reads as TGTGCCAGCAGCTTGGACAGTAGAACTGAAGCTTTCTTT.

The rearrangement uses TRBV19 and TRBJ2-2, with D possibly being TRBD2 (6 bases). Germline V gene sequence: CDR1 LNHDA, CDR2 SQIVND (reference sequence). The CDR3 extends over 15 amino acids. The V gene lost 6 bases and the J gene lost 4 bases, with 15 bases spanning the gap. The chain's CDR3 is CASSTNRGSTGELFF. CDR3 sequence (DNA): TGTGCCAGTAGCACAAACCGGGGGAGCACCGGGGAGCTGTTTTTT.

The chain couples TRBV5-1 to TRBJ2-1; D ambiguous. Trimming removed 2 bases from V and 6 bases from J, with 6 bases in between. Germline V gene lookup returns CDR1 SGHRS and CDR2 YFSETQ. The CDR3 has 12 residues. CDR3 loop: CASSLISNEQFF. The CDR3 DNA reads TGCGCCAGCAGCTTAATCAGCAATGAGCAGTTCTTC.

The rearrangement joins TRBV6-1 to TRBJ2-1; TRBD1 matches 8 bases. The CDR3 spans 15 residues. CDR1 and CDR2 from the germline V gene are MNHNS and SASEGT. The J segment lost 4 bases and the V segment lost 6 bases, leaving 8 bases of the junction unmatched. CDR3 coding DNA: TGTGCCAGCAGGGACAGGGAGCAGGGATACAATGAGCAGTTCTTC. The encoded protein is CASRDREQGYNEQFF.

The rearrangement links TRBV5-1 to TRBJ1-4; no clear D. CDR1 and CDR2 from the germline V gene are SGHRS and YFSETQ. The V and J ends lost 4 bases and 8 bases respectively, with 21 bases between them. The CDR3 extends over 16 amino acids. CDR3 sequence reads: CASSPPRPPAWEKLFF. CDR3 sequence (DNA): TGCGCCAGCAGCCCCCCCAGGCCACCAGCTTGGGAAAAACTGTTTTTT.

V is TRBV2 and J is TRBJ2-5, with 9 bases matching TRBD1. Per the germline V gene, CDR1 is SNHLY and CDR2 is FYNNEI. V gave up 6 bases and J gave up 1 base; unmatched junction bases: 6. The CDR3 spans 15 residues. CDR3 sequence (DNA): TGTGCCAGCAGCCGGCCGGGACAGGGCCAAGAGACCCAGTACTTC. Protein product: CASSRPGQGQETQYF.

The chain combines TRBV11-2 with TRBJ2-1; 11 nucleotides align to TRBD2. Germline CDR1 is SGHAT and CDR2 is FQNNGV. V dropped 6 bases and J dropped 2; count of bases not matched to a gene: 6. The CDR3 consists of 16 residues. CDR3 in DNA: TGTGCCAGCAGTGAAAGGGGACTAGCGGCCTACAATGAGCAGTTCTTC. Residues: CASSERGLAAYNEQFF.

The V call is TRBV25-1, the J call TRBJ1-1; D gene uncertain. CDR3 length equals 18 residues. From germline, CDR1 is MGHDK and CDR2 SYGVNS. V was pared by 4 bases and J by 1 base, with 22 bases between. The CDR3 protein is CASSGPNALRDENTEAFF. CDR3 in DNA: TGTGCCAGCAGTGGTCCAAATGCTCTGAGAGACGAGAACACTGAAGCTTTCTTT.

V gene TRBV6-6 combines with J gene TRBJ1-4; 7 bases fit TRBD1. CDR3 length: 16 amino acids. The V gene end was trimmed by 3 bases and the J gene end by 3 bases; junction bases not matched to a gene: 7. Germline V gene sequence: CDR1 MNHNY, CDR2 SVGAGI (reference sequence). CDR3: CASSYSHRGANEKLFF. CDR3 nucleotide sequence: TGTGCCAGCAGTTATTCTCACAGGGGCGCTAATGAAAAACTGTTTTTT.

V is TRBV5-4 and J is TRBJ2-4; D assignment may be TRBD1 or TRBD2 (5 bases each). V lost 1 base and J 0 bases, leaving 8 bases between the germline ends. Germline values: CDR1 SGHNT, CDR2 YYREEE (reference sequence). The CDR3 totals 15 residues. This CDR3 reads CASSLKGRAKNIQYF. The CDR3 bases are TGTGCCAGCAGCTTGAAGGGACGAGCCAAAAACATTCAGTACTTC. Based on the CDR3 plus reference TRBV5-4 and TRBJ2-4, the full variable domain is ETGVTQSPTHLIKTRGQQVTLRCSSQSGHNTVSWYQQALGQGPQFIFQYYREEENGRGNFPPRFSGLQFPNYSSELNVNALELDDSALYLCASSLKGRAKNIQYFGAGTRLSVL.

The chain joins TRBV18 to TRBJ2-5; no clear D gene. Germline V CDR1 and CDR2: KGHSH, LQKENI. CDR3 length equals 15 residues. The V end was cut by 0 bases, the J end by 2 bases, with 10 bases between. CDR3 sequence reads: CASSPPGRYQETQYF. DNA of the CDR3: TGTGCCAGCTCACCACCCGGACGGTATCAAGAGACCCAGTACTTC.

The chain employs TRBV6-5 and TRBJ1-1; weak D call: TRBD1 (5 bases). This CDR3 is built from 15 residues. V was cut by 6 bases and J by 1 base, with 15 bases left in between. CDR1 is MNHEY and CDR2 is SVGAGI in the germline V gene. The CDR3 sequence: CASSNIGVRNTEAFF. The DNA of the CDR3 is TGTGCCAGCAGCAATATAGGGGTTCGGAACACTGAAGCTTTCTTT.

The CDR3 DNA reads as TGTGCCAGCGGTGACGGATCCTACGAGCAGTACTTC. Amino acid sequence: CASGDGSYEQYF. The chain uses TRBV7-9 and TRBJ2-7; D not resolved. Trimming removed 8 bases at V and 1 base at J, with 9 bases between. CDR1 and CDR2 (germline): SEHNR, FQNEAQ (reference sequence). The CDR3 covers 12 residues.

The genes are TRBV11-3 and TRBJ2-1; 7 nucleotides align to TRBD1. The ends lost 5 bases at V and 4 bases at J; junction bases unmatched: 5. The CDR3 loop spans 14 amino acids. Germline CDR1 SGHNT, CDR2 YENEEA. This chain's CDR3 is CASSTGAGYNEQFF. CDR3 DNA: TGTGCCAGCAGCACAGGGGCCGGGTACAATGAGCAGTTCTTC. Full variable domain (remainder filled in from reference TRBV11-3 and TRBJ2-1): EAGVVQSPRYKIIEKKQPVAFWCNPISGHNTLYWYLQNLGQGPELLIRYENEEAVDDSQLPKDRFSAERLKGVDSTLKIQPAELGDSAVYLCASSTGAGYNEQFFGPGTRLTVL.

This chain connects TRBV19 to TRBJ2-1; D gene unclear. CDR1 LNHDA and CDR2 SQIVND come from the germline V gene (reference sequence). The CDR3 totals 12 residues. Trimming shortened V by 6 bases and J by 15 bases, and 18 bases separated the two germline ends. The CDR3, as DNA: TGTGCCAGTAGGGCAGACACTTCAAGGAGGTTCTTC. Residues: CASRADTSRRFF.

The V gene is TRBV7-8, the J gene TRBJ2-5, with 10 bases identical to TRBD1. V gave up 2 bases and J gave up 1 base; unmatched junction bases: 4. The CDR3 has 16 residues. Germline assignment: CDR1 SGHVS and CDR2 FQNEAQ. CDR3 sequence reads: CASSLIRTGGQETQYF. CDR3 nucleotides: TGTGCCAGCAGCTTAATTCGGACAGGGGGCCAAGAGACCCAGTACTTC.

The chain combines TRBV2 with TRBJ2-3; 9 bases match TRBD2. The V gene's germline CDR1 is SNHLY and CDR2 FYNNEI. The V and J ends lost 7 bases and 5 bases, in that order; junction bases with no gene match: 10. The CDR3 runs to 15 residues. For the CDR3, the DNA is TGTGCCAGCAAAGGGACTAGCCAAAGGGGAGATACGCAGTATTTT. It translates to CASKGTSQRGDTQYF.